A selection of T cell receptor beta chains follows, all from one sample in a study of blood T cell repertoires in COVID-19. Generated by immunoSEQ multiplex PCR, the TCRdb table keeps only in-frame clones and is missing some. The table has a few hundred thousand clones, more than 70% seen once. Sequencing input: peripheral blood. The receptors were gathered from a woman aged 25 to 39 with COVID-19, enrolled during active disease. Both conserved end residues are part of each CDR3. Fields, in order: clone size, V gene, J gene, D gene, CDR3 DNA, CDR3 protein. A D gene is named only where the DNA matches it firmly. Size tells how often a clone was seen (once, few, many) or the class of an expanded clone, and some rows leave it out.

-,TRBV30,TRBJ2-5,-,TGTGCCTGGAACCCGGGGAGGAGGCAAGAGACCCAGTACTTC,CAWNPGRRQETQYF
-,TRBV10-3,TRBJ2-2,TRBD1,TGTGCCATCAGTGAGTCTTCCGGGACAGGGACCGGGGAGCTGTTTTTT,CAISESSGTGTGELFF
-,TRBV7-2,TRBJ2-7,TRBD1,TGTGCCAGCAGCTTATTCGAGGGGGCGCGGTCCTACGAGCAGTACTTC,CASSLFEGARSYEQYF
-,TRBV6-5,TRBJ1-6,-,TGTGCCAGCAGTTACAAAGGGGCTTCCCTCCACTTT,CASSYKGASLHF
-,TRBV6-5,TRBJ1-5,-,TGTGCCAGCAGCTCCCGAGGGGGGGTGGGTCAGCCCCAGCATTTT,CASSSRGGVGQPQHF
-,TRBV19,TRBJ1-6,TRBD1,TGTGCCAGTAGTCGGACAGGAGACCTGAACCAATTAAATTCACCCCTCCACTTT,CASSRTGDLNQLNSPLHF
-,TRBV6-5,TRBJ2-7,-,TGTGCCAGCAGTCCCCGACAGGACTCCTACGAGCAGTACTTC,CASSPRQDSYEQYF
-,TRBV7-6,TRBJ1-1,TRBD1,TGTGCCAGCAGCTTAGTGGGGGACAGGGTCGAGGACACTGAAGCTTTCTTT,CASSLVGDRVEDTEAFF
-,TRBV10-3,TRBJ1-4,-,TGTGCCATCAGGGAGGCAGGCGGGGAAAGTGAAAAACTGTTTTTT,CAIREAGGESEKLFF
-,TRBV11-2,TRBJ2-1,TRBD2,TGTGCCAGCAGCTGGGGACTAGCGCTCGATGAGCAGTTCTTC,CASSWGLALDEQFF
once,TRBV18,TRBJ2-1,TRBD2,TGTGCCAGCTCACCACCCGCGCTAGCGGGAGGGTCGAATGAGCAGTTCTTC,CASSPPALAGGSNEQFF
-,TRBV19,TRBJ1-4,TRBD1,TGTGCCAGTAGGGGACCGGGACAGGGGGAAGAAAAACTGTTTTTT,CASRGPGQGEEKLFF
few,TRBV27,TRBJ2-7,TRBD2,TGTGCCACCATGACTAGCGGGAGGCACGAGCAGTACTTC,CATMTSGRHEQYF
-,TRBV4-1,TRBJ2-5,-,TGCGCCAGCAGCCAAGAAGGGGCCCTCGAAGAGACCCAGTACTTC,CASSQEGALEETQYF
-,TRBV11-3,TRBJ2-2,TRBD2,TGTGCCAGCAGCTCGAGTGCGGGGGGGAACACCGGGGAGCTGTTTTTT,CASSSSAGGNTGELFF
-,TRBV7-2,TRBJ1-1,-,TGTGCCAGCAGCAGGGGGGGGAGAACTGAAGCTTTCTTT,CASSRGGRTEAFF
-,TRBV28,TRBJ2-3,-,TGTGCCAGCCACGAGCCCTCGGCAGATACGCAGTATTTT,CASHEPSADTQYF
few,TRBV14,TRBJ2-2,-,TGTGCCAGCGGGGCAGGAGCGAACACCGGGGAGCTGTTTTTT,CASGAGANTGELFF
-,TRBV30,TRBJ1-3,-,TGTGCCTGGAGTGCGGGTCGAGCCTCTGGAAACACCATATATTTT,CAWSAGRASGNTIYF
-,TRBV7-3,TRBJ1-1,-,TGTGCCAGCAGCGAACAGGGAGGGACTGAAGCTTTCTTT,CASSEQGGTEAFF
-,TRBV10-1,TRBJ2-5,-,TGCGCCAGCAGTGAGGGAGGGCTGGAGACCCAGTACTTC,CASSEGGLETQYF
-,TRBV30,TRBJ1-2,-,TGTGCCTGGAGTGTAGACAGGTTTGCCGAGGGTGGCTACACCTTC,CAWSVDRFAEGGYTF
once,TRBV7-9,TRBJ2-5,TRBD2,TGTGCCAGCAGCTTAGACCCTAGCGGGAGTGAGACCCAGTACTTC,CASSLDPSGSETQYF
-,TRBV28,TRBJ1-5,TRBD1,TGTGCCAGCAGTGTCACTCGACAGGGGATCAACCAGCCCCAGCATTTT,CASSVTRQGINQPQHF
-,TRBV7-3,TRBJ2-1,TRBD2,TGTGCCAGCAGCTTAACGGGGCTAGCGGGAGACAATGAGCAGTTCTTC,CASSLTGLAGDNEQFF
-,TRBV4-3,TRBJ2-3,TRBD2,TGCGCCAGCAGCCAAGGCCTTAGCGGGAGCATAACAGATACGCAGTATTTT,CASSQGLSGSITDTQYF
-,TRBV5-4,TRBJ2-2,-,TGTGCCAGCAGCTGGGGTGGGGTGGGGCGGAACACCGGGGAGCTGTTTTTT,CASSWGGVGRNTGELFF
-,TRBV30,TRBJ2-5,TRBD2,TGTGCCTGGAGTGTACGGACTAGCGGCCAAGAGACCCAGTACTTC,CAWSVRTSGQETQYF
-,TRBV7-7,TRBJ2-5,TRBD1,TGTGCTAGCAGCCTAGAGGGACAGAGCCAAGAGACCCAGTACTTC,CASSLEGQSQETQYF
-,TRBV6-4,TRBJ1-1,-,TGTGCCAGCAGTCTGGGGGGGAACACTGAAGCTTTCTTT,CASSLGGNTEAFF
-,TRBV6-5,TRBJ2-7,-,TGTGCCAGCAGTTACCTCTACGAGCAGTACTTC,CASSYLYEQYF
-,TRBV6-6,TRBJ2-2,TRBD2,TGTGCCAGCAGTTACTCGACTAGCGGGAACACCGGGGAGCTGTTTTTT,CASSYSTSGNTGELFF
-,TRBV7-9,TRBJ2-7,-,TGTGCCAGCAGCTTGCAGACTAGAAGCGAGCAGTACTTC,CASSLQTRSEQYF
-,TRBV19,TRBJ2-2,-,TGTGCCAGTAGTATGCGGGGGCCCGGGGAGCTGTTTTTT,CASSMRGPGELFF
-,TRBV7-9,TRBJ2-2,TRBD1,TGTGCCAGCAGCTTATACAAGTTTGGGACAGGGTCCGGGGAGCTGTTTTTT,CASSLYKFGTGSGELFF
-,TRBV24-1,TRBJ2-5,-,TGTGCCACCAGTCTTGGGATCGGACAAGAAGAGACCCAGTACTTC,CATSLGIGQEETQYF
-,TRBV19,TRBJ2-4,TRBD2,TGTGCCAGTAGTTGGCTAGCGGAAAACATTCAGTACTTC,CASSWLAENIQYF
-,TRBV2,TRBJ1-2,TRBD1,TGTGCCAGCAGTGAAGGGACAGGGGTCAACTATGGCTACACCTTC,CASSEGTGVNYGYTF
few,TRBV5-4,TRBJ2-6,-,TGTGCCAGCAGCTTGAGGGGCGCTGGGGCCAACGTCCTGACTTTC,CASSLRGAGANVLTF
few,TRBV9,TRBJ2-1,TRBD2,TGTGCCAGCAGCGTAGCTACGGGGCTAGCGGGTTATGAGCAGTTCTTC,CASSVATGLAGYEQFF
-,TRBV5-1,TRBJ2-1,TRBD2,TGCGCCAGCAGCCTGACCGGGACTAGCGGGAGGTACAATGAGCAGTTCTTC,CASSLTGTSGRYNEQFF
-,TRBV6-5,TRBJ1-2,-,TGTGCCAGCACGGGGGTCTCTGGGGGAGGCGGCGGCTACACCTTC,CASTGVSGGGGGYTF
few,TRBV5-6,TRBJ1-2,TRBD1,TGTGCCAGCAGCTCGGACAGGGACTATGGCTACACCTTC,CASSSDRDYGYTF
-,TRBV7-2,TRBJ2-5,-,TGTGCCAGCAGCTTTCTCCAGGGATTCGAGACCCAGTACTTC,CASSFLQGFETQYF
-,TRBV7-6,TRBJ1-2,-,TGTGCCAGCAGCTACGACGACAGCCAATATGGCTACACCTTC,CASSYDDSQYGYTF